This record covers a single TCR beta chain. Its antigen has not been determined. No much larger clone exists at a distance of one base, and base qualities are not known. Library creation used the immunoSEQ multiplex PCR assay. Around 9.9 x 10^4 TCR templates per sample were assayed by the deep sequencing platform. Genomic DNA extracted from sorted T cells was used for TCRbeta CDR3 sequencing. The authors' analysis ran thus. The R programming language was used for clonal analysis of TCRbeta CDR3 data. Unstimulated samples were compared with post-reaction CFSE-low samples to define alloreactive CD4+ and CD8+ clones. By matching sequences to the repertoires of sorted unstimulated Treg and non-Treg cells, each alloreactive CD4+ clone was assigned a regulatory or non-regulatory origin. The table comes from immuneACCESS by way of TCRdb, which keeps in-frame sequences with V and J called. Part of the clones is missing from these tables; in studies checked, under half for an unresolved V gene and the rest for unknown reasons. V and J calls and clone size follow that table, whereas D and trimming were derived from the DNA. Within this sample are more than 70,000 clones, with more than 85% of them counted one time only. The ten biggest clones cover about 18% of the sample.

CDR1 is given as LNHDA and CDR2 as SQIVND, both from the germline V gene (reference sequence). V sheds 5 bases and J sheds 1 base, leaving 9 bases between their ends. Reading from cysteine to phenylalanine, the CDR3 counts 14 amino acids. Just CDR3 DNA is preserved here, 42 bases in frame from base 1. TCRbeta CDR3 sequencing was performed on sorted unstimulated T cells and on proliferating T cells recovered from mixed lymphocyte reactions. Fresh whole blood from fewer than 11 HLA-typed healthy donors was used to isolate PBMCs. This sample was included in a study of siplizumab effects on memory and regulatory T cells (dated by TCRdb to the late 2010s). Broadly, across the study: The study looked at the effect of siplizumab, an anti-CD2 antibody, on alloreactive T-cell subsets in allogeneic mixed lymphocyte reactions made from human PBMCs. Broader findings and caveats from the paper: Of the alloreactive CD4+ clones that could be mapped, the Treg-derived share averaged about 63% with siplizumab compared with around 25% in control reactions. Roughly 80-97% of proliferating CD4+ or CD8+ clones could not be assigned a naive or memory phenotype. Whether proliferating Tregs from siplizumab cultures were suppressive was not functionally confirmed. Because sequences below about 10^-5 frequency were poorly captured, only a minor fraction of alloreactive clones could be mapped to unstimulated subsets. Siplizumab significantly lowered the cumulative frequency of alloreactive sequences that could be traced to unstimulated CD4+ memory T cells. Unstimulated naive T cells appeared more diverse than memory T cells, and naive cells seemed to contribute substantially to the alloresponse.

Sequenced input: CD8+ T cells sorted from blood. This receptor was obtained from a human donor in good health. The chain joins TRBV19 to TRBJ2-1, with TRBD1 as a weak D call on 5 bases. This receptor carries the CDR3 CASSSGSSYNEQFF. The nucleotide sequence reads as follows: TGTGCCAGTAGTTCAGGGTCTTCCTACAATGAGCAGTTCTTC. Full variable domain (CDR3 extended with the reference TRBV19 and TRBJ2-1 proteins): DGGITQSPKYLFRKEGQNVTLSCEQNLNHDAMYWYRQDPGQGLRLIYYSQIVNDFQKGDIAEGYSVSREKKESFPLTVTSAQKNPTAFYLCASSSGSSYNEQFFGPGTRLTVL.